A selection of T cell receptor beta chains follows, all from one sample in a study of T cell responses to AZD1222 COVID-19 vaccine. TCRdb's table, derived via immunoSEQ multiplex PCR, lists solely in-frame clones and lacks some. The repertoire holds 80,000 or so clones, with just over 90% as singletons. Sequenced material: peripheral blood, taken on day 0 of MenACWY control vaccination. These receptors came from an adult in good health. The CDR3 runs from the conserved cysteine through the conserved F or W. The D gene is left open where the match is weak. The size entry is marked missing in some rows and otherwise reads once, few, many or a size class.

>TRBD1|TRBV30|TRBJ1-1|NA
TGTGCCTGGAGTGTGGGACAGGCAAACACTGAAGCTTTCTTT
CAWSVGQANTEAFF
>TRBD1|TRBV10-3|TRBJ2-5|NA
TGTGCCATCGGGGGGACAGGGGAGACCCAGTACTTC
CAIGGTGETQYF
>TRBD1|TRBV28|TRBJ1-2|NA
TGTGCCAGCAGTTTTGGCAGGGGGCTAACTGGCTACACCTTC
CASSFGRGLTGYTF
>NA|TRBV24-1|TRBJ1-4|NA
TGTGCCACCAGTGAGGTTGGCGGCGAAAAACTGTTTTTT
CATSEVGGEKLFF
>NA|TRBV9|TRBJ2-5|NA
TGTGCCAGCAGCGTAGTCGGCGCGGTTCAAGAGACCCAGTACTTC
CASSVVGAVQETQYF
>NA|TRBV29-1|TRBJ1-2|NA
TGCAGCGTTGATGACGGCTATGGCTACACCTTC
CSVDDGYGYTF
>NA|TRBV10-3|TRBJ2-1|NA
TGTGCCATCAGTGAGTCCCGAAGCTCCTACAATGAGCAGTTCTTC
CAISESRSSYNEQFF
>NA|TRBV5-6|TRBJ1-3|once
TGTGCCAGCAGCTTGGTGTCTGGAAACACCATATATTTT
CASSLVSGNTIYF
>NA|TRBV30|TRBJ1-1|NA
TGTGCCTGGAGTAGGCAGTCGAACACTGAAGCTTTCTTT
CAWSRQSNTEAFF
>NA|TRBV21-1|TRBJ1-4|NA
TGTGCCAGCAGCAAAGTTCCCCGAACTAATGAAAAACTGTTTTTT
CASSKVPRTNEKLFF
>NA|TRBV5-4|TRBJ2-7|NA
TGTGCCAGCAGCTCGAACTACGAGCAGTACTTC
CASSSNYEQYF
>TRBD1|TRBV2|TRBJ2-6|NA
TGTGCCAGCGGACTTTGGACAGGGGGTTTATCTGGGGCCAACGTCCTGACTTTC
CASGLWTGGLSGANVLTF
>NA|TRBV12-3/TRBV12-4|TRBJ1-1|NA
TGTGCCAGCAGTTTAGGGTCGAACACTGAAGCTTTCTTT
CASSLGSNTEAFF
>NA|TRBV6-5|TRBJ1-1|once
TGTGCCAGCAGTTATTCCCAGGCGTTGAACACTGAAGCTTTCTTT
CASSYSQALNTEAFF
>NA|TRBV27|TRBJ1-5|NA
TGTGCCAGCAGTTTATCGATTACGCAGCCCCAGCATTTT
CASSLSITQPQHF
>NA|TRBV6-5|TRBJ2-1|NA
TGTGCCAGCAGTCAGAGCCGAAGCTCCTACAATGAGCAGTTCTTC
CASSQSRSSYNEQFF
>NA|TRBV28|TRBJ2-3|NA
TGTGCCAGCAGGGACAACACAGATACGCAGTATTTT
CASRDNTDTQYF